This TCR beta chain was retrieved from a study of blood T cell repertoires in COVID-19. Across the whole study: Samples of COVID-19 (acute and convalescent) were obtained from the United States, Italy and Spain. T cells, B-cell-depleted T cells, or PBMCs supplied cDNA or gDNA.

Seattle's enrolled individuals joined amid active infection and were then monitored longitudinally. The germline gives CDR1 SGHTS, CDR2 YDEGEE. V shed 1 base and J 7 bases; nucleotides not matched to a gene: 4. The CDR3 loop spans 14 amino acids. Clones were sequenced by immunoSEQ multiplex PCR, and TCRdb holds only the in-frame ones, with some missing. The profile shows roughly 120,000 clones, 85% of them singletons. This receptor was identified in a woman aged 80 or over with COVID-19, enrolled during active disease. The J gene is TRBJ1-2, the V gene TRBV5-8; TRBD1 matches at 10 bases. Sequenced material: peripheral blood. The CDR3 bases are TGTGCCAGCAGCTTGCTCCGGGACAGGGGTGGCTACACCTTC. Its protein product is CASSLLRDRGGYTF.